This passage covers 22 T cell receptor beta chains from one sample sequenced in a study of CD8+CD57+ T cells in acquired aplastic anemia. Previously, flow cytometry had revealed CD8+CD57+ cell expansion in the patients chosen for sequencing. Genomic DNA constituted the template upon which TCR beta VDJ and CDR3 profiling was performed. MiXCR was run by TCRdb on the reads, yielding one entry per CDR3 protein. The top ten hold 20% of the sample, which has some 200,000 distinct CDR3 sequences, roughly 50% seen once. Sequenced sample: sorted CD4+, CD8+, or CD8+CD57+ T cells (not recorded which) from PBMCs. All receptors come from a human donor with aplastic anemia.

In this sample, this clonotype turned up many times. The chain carries TRBV19 and TRBJ2-3, with D possibly being TRBD2 (7 bases). Germline CDR1 LNHDA, CDR2 SQIVND (reference sequence). The CDR3 is 14 amino acids. With 4 bases removed from V and 0 bases from J, the gap between germline ends came to 8 bases. In DNA, the CDR3 is TGTGCCAGTAGTAGGGGGGGCAGCACAGATACGCAGTATTTT. Translating gives CASSRGGSTDTQYF. Filled out from reference TRBV19 and TRBJ2-3, the complete variable domain reads DGGITQSPKYLFRKEGQNVTLSCEQNLNHDAMYWYRQDPGQGLRLIYYSQIVNDFQKGDIAEGYSVSREKKESFPLTVTSAQKNPTAFYLCASSRGGSTDTQYFGPGTRLTVL.

The chain recombines TRBV7-9 with TRBJ2-7; D gene ambiguous. CDR1 and CDR2 (germline): SEHNR, FQNEAQ (reference sequence). The CDR3 covers 14 residues. The V end lost 5 bases, the J end lost 2 bases, and 13 bases lay between the germline ends. CDR3: CASSSVASTYEQYF. Here the CDR3 DNA reads TGTGCCAGCAGCAGCGTAGCCTCTACCTACGAGCAGTACTTC.

The rearrangement uses TRBV29-1 and TRBJ1-1; 9 nucleotides match TRBD1. Germline V CDR1 and CDR2: SQVTM, ANQGSEA. The CDR3 totals 11 residues. V gave up 3 bases and J gave up 11 bases; unmatched junction bases: 4. CDR3 nucleotides: TGCAGCGTTGATTGGACAGGGGTCGCTTTCTTT. Its protein product is CSVDWTGVAFF.

The chain carries TRBV20-1 and TRBJ1-2; 8 bases are a match to TRBD1. In germline, CDR1 is DFQATT, CDR2 SNEGSKA (reference sequence). This CDR3 region has 13 residues. V lost 7 bases, J lost 4 bases, and 8 bases stayed unmatched. The CDR3 spells CSVRLGQGYGYTF. CDR3 coding DNA: TGCAGTGTCAGGCTTGGACAGGGCTATGGCTACACCTTC.

This clonotype has only one observation. A much larger clonotype is one base distant, so this may be a read error. The chain employs TRBV10-3 and TRBJ1-1; TRBD1 matches at 8 bases. Germline CDR1 and CDR2: ENHRY and SYGVKD. J lost 6 bases, V lost 5 bases, and 11 bases had no gene match. The CDR3 loop spans 15 amino acids. The DNA for the CDR3 is TGTGCCATCAGTAACAGGGGGACAGGAGGGTCTGAAGCTTTCTTT. It codes for CAISNRGTGGSEAFF.

This clonotype was observed a few times. CDR3 region: CASSPGQGVPQHF. The DNA for the CDR3 is TGTGCCAGCTCACCGGGGCAGGGCGTGCCCCAGCATTTT. The chain is built from TRBV18 and TRBJ1-5, with D possibly matching TRBD1 (5 bases). Germline lookup yields CDR1 KGHSH and CDR2 LQKENI. The CDR3 extends over 13 amino acids. Trimming removed 3 bases from V and 9 bases from J, with 12 bases in between.

Comment on this clonotype: A much larger clone lies a single base off, so this may be a read error. The chain employs TRBV6-5 and TRBJ2-3; 9 bases are shared with TRBD2. There are 16 residues in the CDR3. Germline CDR1 reads MNHEY; CDR2 reads SVGAGI. CDR3 DNA: TGTGCCAGCAGTTGGACTAGCGTCAGAAGCACAGATGCGCAGTATTTT. Amino acid sequence: CASSWTSVRSTDAQYF.

The rearrangement joins TRBV18 to TRBJ1-3; D not certain. V shed 0 bases and J shed 2 bases, with 8 bases lying between them. The CDR3 is 15 amino acids. Germline CDR1 and CDR2: KGHSH and LQKENI. CDR3 in amino acids: CASSPPTGPGNTIYF. The CDR3 DNA reads as TGTGCCAGCTCACCACCGACCGGGCCTGGAAACACCATATATTTT.

The chain recombines TRBV6-5 with TRBJ2-3; D is unclear. Germline V CDR1 and CDR2: MNHEY, SVGAGI. The V end lost 0 bases, the J end lost 2 bases, and 9 bases lay between the germline ends. The CDR3 is made up of 15 amino acids. The DNA for the CDR3 is TGTGCCAGCAGTTACTCGAGCTCGACCACAGATACGCAGTATTTT. As protein: CASSYSSSTTDTQYF.

This clonotype occurred many times. CDR3 protein: CASSSQGTEKLFF. The CDR3 bases are TGTGCCAGCAGTTCACAGGGTACGGAAAAACTGTTTTTT. The V gene is TRBV12-3 or TRBV12-4, the J gene TRBJ1-4, with a tentative D call TRBD1 (6 bases). Trimming took off 4 bases at V and 8 bases at J, with 11 bases between the two ends. The CDR3 runs to 13 residues.

The V call is TRBV29-1, the J call TRBJ1-2; D ambiguous. Germline V gene data show CDR1 as SQVTM and CDR2 as ANQGSEA. This CDR3 has 13 amino acids. V lost 4 bases and J lost 0, with 9 bases in between. In nucleotides, the CDR3 is TGCAGCGTTGGTCACACGTCTAACTATGGCTACACCTTC. Translating gives CSVGHTSNYGYTF.

The gene calls are TRBV7-8 and TRBJ2-1, with 8 bases fitting TRBD2. Trimming took 4 bases from V and 8 from J; bases not matched to a gene: 4. CDR3 length: 13 amino acids. Germline CDR1 SGHVS, CDR2 FQNEAQ. As DNA, the CDR3 is TGTGCCAGCAGCTCCTCCGGGGGGGATGAGCAGTTCTTC. This encodes CASSSSGGDEQFF.

The rearrangement links TRBV9 to TRBJ1-6, with unresolved D. The germline V and J ends were trimmed by 0 bases and 10 bases, with 8 bases remaining between them. The germline V gene encodes CDR1 SGDLS and CDR2 YYNGEE. The CDR3 is made up of 13 amino acids. The CDR3 region is CASSVDPSSPLHF. CDR3 nucleotides: TGTGCCAGCAGCGTAGACCCCTCCTCACCCCTCCACTTT.

The chain links TRBV15 to TRBJ1-5, with D tentatively TRBD1 (5 bases). In germline, CDR1 is LNHNV, CDR2 YYDKDF (reference sequence). The CDR3 is 13 amino acids. V shed 5 bases and J shed 5 bases, with 10 bases lying between them. The CDR3 DNA is TGTGCCACCAGCGGACGACAGTATCAGCCCCAGCATTTT. Translating it yields CATSGRQYQPQHF.

With regard to this clonotype: A much larger clone differs by one base, so this may be a read error. The chain carries TRBV11-2 and TRBJ2-7; tentative D call: TRBD1 (5 bases). The germline V gene has CDR1 SGHAT and CDR2 FQNNGV. CDR3 length equals 15 residues. With 5 bases removed from V and 4 bases from J, the gap between germline ends came to 18 bases. The CDR3 DNA reads as TGTGCCAGCAGCGTAGTCCCCCAGGGTAATTACGAGCAGTACTTC. It codes for CASSVVPQGNYEQYF.

In its sample, this clonotype was seen many times. The chain uses TRBV4-1 and TRBJ2-1; no reliable D call. Germline loops: CDR1 MGHRA, CDR2 YSYEKL. Deletions cut 1 base from V and 15 bases from J, with 19 bases between. The CDR3 runs to 14 residues. Here the CDR3 DNA reads TGCGCCAGCAGCCAAGCCCCCGTCCAGAGAAGTTCGTTCTTC. Translation gives CASSQAPVQRSSFF.

The chain carries TRBV12-3 or TRBV12-4 and TRBJ1-5, with 10 bases aligning to TRBD1. V lost 4 bases, J lost 1 base, and 16 bases stayed unmatched. CDR3 length: 20 amino acids. The CDR3 loop is CASSWDRGHSGELSNQPQHF. CDR3 sequence (DNA): TGTGCCAGCAGTTGGGACAGGGGCCATAGCGGGGAGCTGAGCAATCAGCCCCAGCATTTT.

The chain is built from TRBV7-3 and TRBJ2-1; 7 bases map to TRBD1. V shed 5 bases, J shed 3 bases, and the junction held 7 bases outside the gene matches. Germline V gives CDR1 SGHTA, CDR2 FQGTGA. The CDR3 runs to 15 residues. The CDR3: CASSRGQLGYNEQFF. CDR3 coding DNA: TGTGCCAGCAGCCGGGGACAGTTGGGCTACAATGAGCAGTTCTTC.

This rearrangement joins TRBV15 to TRBJ1-5; tentatively, D is TRBD1 (5 bases). Germline CDR1 and CDR2: LNHNV and YYDKDF (reference sequence). V lost 5 bases and J lost 2, with 10 bases in between. The CDR3 spans 14 residues. CDR3 sequence reads: CATSPGTRNQPQHF. DNA for the CDR3: TGTGCCACCAGCCCAGGGACGCGCAATCAGCCCCAGCATTTT.

This chain connects TRBV20-1 to TRBJ1-1; D uncertain. This CDR3 has 15 amino acids. The V gene lost 1 base and the J gene lost 5 bases, with 17 bases spanning the gap. The V gene's germline CDR1 is DFQATT and CDR2 SNEGSKA (reference sequence). The CDR3 sequence is CSARGEERPVTEAFF. The CDR3 DNA reads TGCAGTGCTAGAGGGGAGGAGCGGCCGGTGACTGAAGCTTTCTTT.

There are many counts of this clonotype. The rearrangement joins TRBV7-2 to TRBJ1-3; D is undetermined. Germline V gene lookup returns CDR1 SGHTA and CDR2 FQGNSA. The CDR3 loop spans 15 amino acids. Trimming stripped 3 bases from V and 2 bases from J, with 11 bases between. CDR3 residues: CASSLSPGPGNTIYF. CDR3 DNA sequence: TGTGCCAGCAGCTTGAGTCCTGGCCCTGGAAACACCATATATTTT.

This clonotype came up many times. The V gene is TRBV2, the J gene TRBJ1-6; tentatively, D is TRBD1 (5 bases). Germline loops: CDR1 SNHLY, CDR2 FYNNEI. CDR3 length: 15 residues. V gave up 7 bases and J gave up 5 bases, with 15 bases separating them. The CDR3 DNA reads as TGTGCCAGCACCCTGGGGACGGGCCATAATTCACCCCTCCACTTT. It yields the protein CASTLGTGHNSPLHF.